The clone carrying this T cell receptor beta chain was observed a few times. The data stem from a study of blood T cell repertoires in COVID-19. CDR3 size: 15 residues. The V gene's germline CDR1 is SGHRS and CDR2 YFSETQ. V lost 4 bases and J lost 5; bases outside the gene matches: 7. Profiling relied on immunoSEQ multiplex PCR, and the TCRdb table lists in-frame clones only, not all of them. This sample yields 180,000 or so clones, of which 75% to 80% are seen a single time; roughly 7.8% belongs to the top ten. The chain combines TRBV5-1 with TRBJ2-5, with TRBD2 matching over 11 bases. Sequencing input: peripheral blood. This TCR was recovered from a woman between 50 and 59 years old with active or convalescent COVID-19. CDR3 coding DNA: TGCGCCAGCAGCATAGGGACTAGCGGATTGGAGACCCAGTACTTC. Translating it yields CASSIGTSGLETQYF.